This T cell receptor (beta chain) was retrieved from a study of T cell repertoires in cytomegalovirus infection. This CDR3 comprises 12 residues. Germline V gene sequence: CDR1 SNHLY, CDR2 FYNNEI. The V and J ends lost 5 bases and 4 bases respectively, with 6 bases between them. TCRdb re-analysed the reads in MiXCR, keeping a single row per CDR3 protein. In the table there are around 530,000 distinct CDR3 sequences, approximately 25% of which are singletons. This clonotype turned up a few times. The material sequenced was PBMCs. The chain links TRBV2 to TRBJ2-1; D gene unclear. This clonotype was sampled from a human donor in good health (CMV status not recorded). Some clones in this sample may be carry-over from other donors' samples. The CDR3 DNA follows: TGTGCCAGCAGTCCCACTTACAATGAGCAGTTCTTC. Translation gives CASSPTYNEQFF.